The 28 T cell receptor beta chains presented below share a single source sample, sequenced in a study of shared clonotypes between healthy human individuals. Clones were read by immunoSEQ multiplex PCR, and TCRdb kept only the in-frame ones, dropping some. The table includes over a million clones, more than 95% detected once. The sequencing sample was made of naive CD4+ T cells sorted from blood. The subset denotes: CD45RA+ positively selected. All receptors derive from a man aged 25-45 years in good health.

J is TRBJ1-5 and V is TRBV6-5; D unclear. Trimming took 0 bases from V and 5 from J, leaving 8 bases between them. This CDR3 is built from 14 residues. Germline loops: CDR1 MNHEY, CDR2 SVGAGI. This CDR3 is CASSYSGGDQPQHF. The CDR3 DNA reads as TGTGCCAGCAGTTACTCGGGAGGCGATCAGCCCCAGCATTTT.

With respect to this clone: Other DNA variants within this sample encode the same CDR3. V is TRBV18 and J is TRBJ2-4; D not certain. The germline CDR1 and CDR2 sequences are KGHSH and LQKENI. The CDR3 totals 16 residues. Deletions cut 0 bases from V and 0 bases from J, with 9 bases between. CDR3 nucleotide sequence: TGTGCCAGCTCACCACCGGGGTCGCTAGCCAAAAACATTCAGTACTTC. Translated, it gives CASSPPGSLAKNIQYF. The complete variable domain, with remaining parts taken from reference TRBV18 and TRBJ2-4, reads NAGVMQNPRHLVRRRGQEARLRCSPMKGHSHVYWYRQLPEEGLKFMVYLQKENIIDESGMPKERFSAEFPKEGPSILRIQQVVRGDSAAYFCASSPPGSLAKNIQYFGAGTRLSVL.

The chain links TRBV5-1 to TRBJ1-1, with 9 bases matching TRBD1. The CDR3 covers 16 residues. Losses at the gene ends were 3 bases for V and 3 bases for J; bases not matched to a gene: 9. The germline CDR1 and CDR2 sequences are SGHRS and YFSETQ. The CDR3 protein is CASSSDRGPGDTEAFF. The CDR3, as DNA: TGCGCCAGCAGCTCGGACAGGGGCCCGGGGGACACTGAAGCTTTCTTT.

The chain links TRBV6-6 to TRBJ2-3, with 7 bases that match TRBD1. The germline CDR1 and CDR2 sequences are MNHNY and SVGAGI (reference sequence). The CDR3 runs to 15 residues. V lost 2 bases to trimming and J lost 5 bases; unmatched junction nucleotides: 7. The CDR3, as DNA: TGTGCCAGCAGTTACGGGACGAGGGGGCAAGATACGCAGTATTTT. Its translation is CASSYGTRGQDTQYF.

V gene TRBV7-9 combines with J gene TRBJ2-1; a possible D gene is TRBD2 (6 bases). This CDR3 has 15 residues. The germline V and J ends were trimmed by 1 base and 6 bases, with 13 bases remaining between them. Per germline, CDR1 SEHNR and CDR2 FQNEAQ (reference sequence). The chain's CDR3 is CASSLVGGSGNEQFF. The CDR3 coding sequence is TGTGCCAGCAGCTTAGTTGGGGGGAGTGGCAATGAGCAGTTCTTC.

This clone came up once. V and J are TRBV4-1 and TRBJ2-2; TRBD2 matches at 9 bases. This CDR3 is built from 15 residues. V lost 4 bases and J lost 3; bases outside the gene matches: 3. In germline, CDR1 is MGHRA, CDR2 YSYEKL. The CDR3 loop is CASSLTSGHTGELFF. CDR3 DNA: TGCGCCAGCAGCCTGACTAGCGGACACACCGGGGAGCTGTTTTTT.

This chain connects TRBV5-1 to TRBJ2-7; TRBD2 is a possible D gene (5 bases). The V end lost 4 bases, the J end lost 2 bases, and 19 bases lay between the germline ends. This CDR3 comprises 16 residues. The V gene's germline CDR1 is SGHRS and CDR2 YFSETQ. The CDR3 protein is CASSLLGLGNAYEQYF. CDR3 DNA sequence: TGCGCCAGCAGCCTACTAGGTTTGGGTAACGCCTACGAGCAGTACTTC.

Remarks on this clone: Additional DNA sequences in this sample encode the identical CDR3. The chain recombines TRBV6-1 with TRBJ2-1; D remains unclear. The CDR3 runs 12 residues. Between the trimmed V and J ends, which lost 1 base and 7 bases, there was a span of 5 bases. Looked up from germline, CDR1 is MNHNS and CDR2 is SASEGT. The CDR3 region is CASSEVRNEQFF. The CDR3 DNA is TGTGCCAGCAGTGAAGTGAGGAATGAGCAGTTCTTC.

The chain has TRBV7-9 and TRBJ2-7, with TRBD1 identical over 8 bases. Looked up from germline, CDR1 is SEHNR and CDR2 is FQNEAQ (reference sequence). The CDR3 has 15 amino acids. The J segment lost 0 bases and the V segment lost 1 base, leaving 2 bases of the junction unmatched. In DNA form, the CDR3 reads TGTGCCAGCAGCTTAGTGACAGGGGCCTCCTACGAGCAGTACTTC. This sequence encodes CASSLVTGASYEQYF.

This chain connects TRBV7-6 to TRBJ2-7, with D tentatively TRBD1 (6 bases). The CDR3 is 15 residues long. Trimming removed 1 base from V and 1 base from J, with 11 bases in between. The V gene's germline CDR1 is SGHVS and CDR2 FNYEAQ. CDR3 coding DNA: TGTGCCAGCAGCTTAGTATCAGGGACATCCTACGAGCAGTACTTC. This encodes CASSLVSGTSYEQYF.

The CDR3 DNA reads as TGTGCCAGCAGCCCAAGCGGTCCAGCCGGGGAGCTGTTTTTT. Translation: CASSPSGPAGELFF. V gene TRBV9 combines with J gene TRBJ2-2; D perhaps matches TRBD2 (5 bases). CDR1 is SGDLS and CDR2 is YYNGEE in the germline V gene. V was shortened by 4 bases and J by 6 bases, with 13 bases between the two germline ends. The CDR3 sequence is 14 residues long.

V usage is TRBV7-8 and J usage is TRBJ2-7; TRBD1 matches at 9 bases. Germline CDR1 is SGHVS and CDR2 is FQNEAQ. V lost 5 bases to trimming and J lost 1 base; unmatched junction nucleotides: 6. This CDR3 comprises 15 residues. CDR3: CASSARQGGSYEQYF. CDR3 nucleotides: TGTGCCAGCAGCGCCCGACAGGGGGGATCCTACGAGCAGTACTTC.

The rearrangement links TRBV19 to TRBJ2-1, with D perhaps being TRBD1 or TRBD2 (5 bases each). V lost 5 bases, J lost 4 bases, and 21 bases lay in between. Per the germline V gene, CDR1 is LNHDA and CDR2 is SQIVND (reference sequence). The CDR3 runs 17 residues. As DNA, the CDR3 is TGTGCCAGTAGTCCCCGGGACCCTCGCAAAATATACAATGAGCAGTTCTTC. Residues: CASSPRDPRKIYNEQFF.

The chain employs TRBV6-5 and TRBJ2-5; D remains ambiguous. Per germline, CDR1 MNHEY and CDR2 SVGAGI. The CDR3 loop spans 11 amino acids. V was cut by 5 bases and J by 5 bases, with 6 bases left in between. The CDR3: CASSQRETQYF. The CDR3 bases are TGTGCCAGCAGTCAGCGTGAGACCCAGTACTTC.

This chain joins TRBV9 and TRBJ2-1; D is uncertain. This CDR3 contains 14 residues. CDR1 and CDR2 from the germline V gene are SGDLS and YYNGEE. V dropped 1 base and J dropped 8 bases, with 13 bases sitting between them. This CDR3 reads CASSVRTSWDEQFF. CDR3 in DNA: TGTGCCAGCAGCGTAAGGACGTCGTGGGATGAGCAGTTCTTC. Supplemented by reference TRBV9 and TRBJ2-1, the full variable domain reads DSGVTQTPKHLITATGQRVTLRCSPRSGDLSVYWYQQSLDQGLQFLIQYYNGEERAKGNILERFSAQQFPDLHSELNLSSLELGDSALYFCASSVRTSWDEQFFGPGTRLTVL.

The V call is TRBV28, the J call TRBJ2-7; D not certain. The CDR3 runs to 13 residues. Germline CDR1 MDHEN, CDR2 SYDVKM. With 2 bases removed from V and 7 bases from J, the gap between germline ends came to 12 bases. The CDR3 loop is CASSLTQLGEQYF. The CDR3 DNA sequence: TGTGCCAGCAGTTTAACTCAACTTGGGGAGCAGTACTTC.

The chain couples TRBV5-1 to TRBJ1-1, with D possibly being TRBD1 (5 bases). This CDR3 is 13 amino acids long. Germline V gene sequence: CDR1 SGHRS, CDR2 YFSETQ. Trimming took 5 bases from V and 2 from J, leaving 10 bases between them. CDR3 region: CASRAGDNTEAFF. The DNA for the CDR3 is TGCGCCAGCAGAGCCGGGGACAACACTGAAGCTTTCTTT.

The chain employs TRBV28 and TRBJ1-5; 7 bases match TRBD1. CDR1 is MDHEN and CDR2 is SYDVKM in the germline V gene. The CDR3 extends over 16 amino acids. V trimming: 2 bases; J trimming: 9 bases; junction bases outside the gene matches: 13. The chain's CDR3 is CASSLTGQARMGPQHF. The CDR3 DNA follows: TGTGCCAGCAGTTTAACCGGACAGGCGCGAATGGGGCCCCAGCATTTT.

The V and J genes are TRBV10-3 and TRBJ2-3; TRBD1 aligns across 8 bases. The CDR3 consists of 15 residues. Germline V lookup: CDR1 ENHRY, CDR2 SYGVKD. The J segment lost 0 bases and the V segment lost 3 bases, leaving 2 bases of the junction unmatched. The CDR3 coding sequence is TGTGCCATCAGTGATCGGACAGGGAGCACAGATACGCAGTATTTT. Residues: CAISDRTGSTDTQYF.

The J gene is TRBJ2-7, the V gene TRBV7-6, with a tentative D call TRBD2 (6 bases). This CDR3 has 12 residues. The germline V gene encodes CDR1 SGHVS and CDR2 FNYEAQ. V was cut by 0 bases and J by 6 bases, with 6 bases left in between. The CDR3 reads CASSLAGGEQYF. The CDR3, as DNA: TGTGCCAGCAGCTTAGCCGGGGGCGAGCAGTACTTC.

The rearrangement links TRBV29-1 to TRBJ2-3; 10 bases align to TRBD2. Germline values: CDR1 SQVTM, CDR2 ANQGSEA. The CDR3 is 16 residues long. V was pared by 4 bases and J by 3 bases, with 10 bases of the junction left unmatched. CDR3 coding DNA: TGCAGCGTTGGCGCTCCGGTAGCGGGAGGTACAGATACGCAGTATTTT. Translated, it gives CSVGAPVAGGTDTQYF.

This sequence joins TRBV5-1 and TRBJ1-2, with D possibly matching TRBD1 (5 bases). Germline CDR1 is SGHRS and CDR2 is YFSETQ. The CDR3 has 14 residues. Deletions cut 1 base from V and 3 bases from J, with 10 bases between. CDR3 in amino acids: CASSLLGADYGYTF. CDR3 DNA sequence: TGCGCCAGCAGCTTGTTAGGGGCGGACTATGGCTACACCTTC.

CDR3 sequence: CASSPPGSGEQFF. For the CDR3, the DNA is TGCGCCAGCAGCCCCCCAGGGAGTGGGGAGCAGTTCTTC. The chain links TRBV5-1 to TRBJ2-1; D is possibly TRBD1 or TRBD2 (5 bases each). Germline V lookup: CDR1 SGHRS, CDR2 YFSETQ. The CDR3 has 13 amino acids. The ends were cut back, 4 bases at V and 10 bases at J, with 15 bases in the middle. The whole variable domain, remainder taken from reference TRBV5-1 and TRBJ2-1, is KAGVTQTPRYLIKTRGQQVTLSCSPISGHRSVSWYQQTPGQGLQFLFEYFSETQRNKGNFPGRFSGRQFSNSRSEMNVSTLELGDSALYLCASSPPGSGEQFFGPGTRLTVL.

The rearrangement links TRBV7-8 to TRBJ2-6; 13 bases align to TRBD2. The J segment lost 1 base and the V segment lost 5 bases, leaving 8 bases of the junction unmatched. Germline V gives CDR1 SGHVS, CDR2 FQNEAQ. CDR3 length equals 19 residues. CDR3 residues: CASSPTRLAGGSGANVLTF. As DNA, the CDR3 is TGTGCCAGCAGCCCGACCAGACTAGCGGGAGGATCTGGGGCCAACGTCCTGACTTTC.

This chain uses TRBV7-3 with TRBJ2-7; D is unresolved. Per the germline V gene, CDR1 is SGHTA and CDR2 is FQGTGA. Trimming left V 2 bases short and J 4 bases short, with 12 bases between. The CDR3 is made up of 14 amino acids. CDR3 in amino acids: CASSLSSTGYEQYF. The DNA for the CDR3 is TGTGCCAGCAGCTTATCATCTACCGGTTACGAGCAGTACTTC.

The chain combines TRBV5-4 with TRBJ2-7; weak D call: TRBD2 (6 bases). Germline assignment: CDR1 SGHNT and CDR2 YYREEE (reference sequence). Trimming stripped 0 bases from V and 7 bases from J, with 11 bases between. The CDR3 has 13 amino acids. The CDR3 sequence: CASSLGAAGEQYF. As DNA, the CDR3 is TGTGCCAGCAGCTTGGGGGCGGCGGGAGAGCAGTACTTC.

The rearrangement links TRBV11-2 to TRBJ2-7, with 7 nucleotides matching TRBD1. V dropped 5 bases and J dropped 5; count of bases not matched to a gene: 9. The CDR3 extends over 14 amino acids. Germline-derived CDR1 and CDR2 are SGHAT and FQNNGV. Here the CDR3 DNA reads TGTGCCAGCAGCCCAACGACAGGGACCCACGAGCAGTACTTC. This translates into CASSPTTGTHEQYF.

J is TRBJ2-1 and V is TRBV11-3; TRBD2 aligns across 7 bases. V trimming: 0 bases; J trimming: 9 bases; junction bases outside the gene matches: 5. The length of the CDR3 is 14 residues. Germline CDR1 is SGHNT and CDR2 is YENEEA. The CDR3: CASSLERASGEQFF. The CDR3 DNA reads TGTGCCAGCAGCTTAGAGAGGGCTAGCGGTGAGCAGTTCTTC.